This entry lists 19 T cell receptor beta chains sequenced from one sample in a study of blood T cell repertoires in COVID-19. Measured with immunoSEQ multiplex PCR; TCRdb has only the in-frame clones, and not every one. Of some 310,000 clones listed, almost 90% were seen once; the top ten hold 1%. Sequenced: peripheral blood. The origin of the receptors is a woman aged 35 to 49 with COVID-19, enrolled during active disease.

The V gene is TRBV18, the J gene TRBJ2-1, with TRBD1 identical over 9 bases. CDR3 length: 18 amino acids. Germline V lookup: CDR1 KGHSH, CDR2 LQKENI. V lost 0 bases to trimming and J lost 0 bases; unmatched junction nucleotides: 6. The CDR3 DNA is TGTGCCAGCTCACCACCGCGGGGGACAGGGAGCTCCTACAATGAGCAGTTCTTC. This codes for CASSPPRGTGSSYNEQFF.

The chain uses TRBV7-9 and TRBJ2-5; D perhaps matches TRBD1 (5 bases). In germline, CDR1 is SEHNR, CDR2 FQNEAQ (reference sequence). V was pared by 2 bases and J by 0 bases, with 7 bases between. This CDR3 has 14 residues. The CDR3 loop reads CASSLSGNQETQYF. CDR3 DNA sequence: TGTGCCAGCAGCTTATCAGGGAACCAAGAGACCCAGTACTTC. Looking up the rest from reference TRBV7-9 and TRBJ2-5 gives the full variable domain: DTGVSQNPRHKITKRGQNVTFRCDPISEHNRLYWYRQTLGQGPEFLTYFQNEAQLEKSRLLSDRFSAERPKGSFSTLEIQRTEQGDSAMYLCASSLSGNQETQYFGPGTRLLVL.

The chain carries TRBV19 and TRBJ2-7; D is perhaps TRBD2 (5 bases). Germline loops: CDR1 LNHDA, CDR2 SQIVND (reference sequence). V lost 3 bases, J lost 2 bases, and 14 bases lay in between. The CDR3 runs 15 residues. CDR3 nucleotides: TGTGCCAGTAGTATGGGCATCACGGGGACCTACGAGCAGTACTTC. Amino acids: CASSMGITGTYEQYF.

The V gene is TRBV9, the J gene TRBJ2-5; 8 positions agree with TRBD2. In germline, CDR1 is SGDLS, CDR2 YYNGEE. The length of the CDR3 is 14 residues. After removal of 4 bases from V and 2 bases from J, the junction contained 4 bases not matched to a gene. This CDR3 reads CASSIGLAQETQYF. The CDR3 DNA reads TGTGCCAGCAGCATAGGACTAGCACAAGAGACCCAGTACTTC. The full variable domain, completed using reference TRBV9 and TRBJ2-5, is DSGVTQTPKHLITATGQRVTLRCSPRSGDLSVYWYQQSLDQGLQFLIQYYNGEERAKGNILERFSAQQFPDLHSELNLSSLELGDSALYFCASSIGLAQETQYFGPGTRLLVL.

The chain recombines TRBV30 with TRBJ2-2; TRBD2 matches at 12 bases. V lost 1 base and J lost 4; bases outside the gene matches: 1. The germline V gene encodes CDR1 GTSNPN and CDR2 SVGIG (reference sequence). The CDR3 length is 15 residues. The CDR3: CAWSETSGSTGELFF. For the CDR3, the DNA is TGTGCCTGGAGTGAGACTAGCGGGAGCACCGGGGAGCTGTTTTTT.

V usage is TRBV7-2 and J usage is TRBJ2-7; 11 bases fit TRBD2. The CDR3 spans 18 residues. J lost 1 base, V lost 2 bases, and 10 bases had no gene match. Germline CDR1 reads SGHTA; CDR2 reads FQGNSA. CDR3 in DNA: TGTGCCAGCAGCTTAAACCCTCCGGGACTAGCGGCGTCCTACGAGCAGTACTTC. It specifies CASSLNPPGLAASYEQYF.

The rearrangement uses TRBV28 and TRBJ1-2, with D uncertain. V was shortened by 7 bases and J by 6 bases, with 9 bases between the two germline ends. The CDR3 contains 11 residues. The germline CDR1 and CDR2 sequences are MDHEN and SYDVKM. The CDR3 DNA reads as TGTGCCAGCACGGGGATTAATGGCTACACCTTC. It encodes CASTGINGYTF.

The genes are TRBV29-1 and TRBJ1-2; D may be TRBD1 (5 bases). The germline V gene has CDR1 SQVTM and CDR2 ANQGSEA. The CDR3 extends over 14 amino acids. Trimming stripped 2 bases from V and 2 bases from J, with 12 bases between. In nucleotides, the CDR3 is TGCAGCGTTGAACAGGGAGGCACGAACTATGGCTACACCTTC. Its protein product is CSVEQGGTNYGYTF.

V and J are TRBV18 and TRBJ1-5; D call uncertain. The CDR3 covers 13 residues. V shed 2 bases and J shed 6 bases, with 8 bases lying between them. Germline V CDR1 and CDR2: KGHSH, LQKENI. This CDR3 reads CASSPAGSQPQHF. The CDR3 region has the DNA TGTGCCAGCTCACCAGCCGGGAGTCAGCCCCAGCATTTT.

The CDR3 bases are TGTGCCAGCAGCTGGTCGACAGGGGGCACGGAGACCCAGTACTTC. Translating it yields CASSWSTGGTETQYF. The rearrangement uses TRBV7-9 and TRBJ2-5; the match to TRBD1 covers 10 bases. V dropped 4 bases and J dropped 5; count of bases not matched to a gene: 7. Germline CDR1 reads SEHNR; CDR2 reads FQNEAQ (reference sequence). The CDR3 is 15 residues long.

This chain joins TRBV28 and TRBJ2-7; 7 bases line up with TRBD1. The CDR3 length is 14 residues. Trimming cost V 10 bases and J 3 bases; bases outside gene matches: 12. In germline, CDR1 is MDHEN, CDR2 SYDVKM. The CDR3 loop reads CATKGAGSLYEQYF. The CDR3 nucleotides read TGTGCCACTAAGGGGGCGGGCTCCCTCTACGAGCAGTACTTC.

The J gene is TRBJ2-7, the V gene TRBV1; TRBD1 is the table's D call and was not checked against the DNA. TRBV1 corresponds to a pseudogene. CDR3 length: 14 residues. The CDR3 nucleotides read TGCACCAGCAGCCGGACAGGCGTCTCCTACGAGCAGTACTTC. Protein sequence: CTSSRTGVSYEQYF.

The rearrangement uses TRBV4-3 and TRBJ2-2; D is undetermined. CDR1 and CDR2 (germline): LGHNA, YSLEER. The V and J ends lost 0 bases and 0 bases respectively, with 8 bases between them. CDR3 length: 16 residues. The DNA of the CDR3 is TGCGCCAGCAGCCAAGATCGGTGGTCGAACACCGGGGAGCTGTTTTTT. Protein sequence: CASSQDRWSNTGELFF.

This clone occurred once. The chain employs TRBV28 and TRBJ2-6; TRBD1 agrees at 12 bases. The CDR3 has 20 amino acids. From germline, CDR1 is MDHEN and CDR2 SYDVKM. V lost 2 bases and J lost 2; bases outside the gene matches: 10. CDR3 region: CASSLGPGQGAVPGANVLTF. Written as DNA, the CDR3 is TGTGCCAGCAGTTTAGGACCGGGACAGGGGGCAGTACCTGGGGCCAACGTCCTGACTTTC.

CDR3 sequence: CASSLGLDYNEQFF. The CDR3 DNA follows: TGTGCCAGCAGTCTCGGACTAGACTACAATGAGCAGTTCTTC. The chain has TRBV6-2 or TRBV6-3 and TRBJ2-1; the match to TRBD2 covers 7 bases. The germline V gene encodes CDR1 MNHEY and CDR2 SVGEGT. CDR3 length: 14 residues. The V segment lost 5 bases and the J segment 3 bases; nucleotides outside the gene matches: 4.

The J gene is TRBJ2-1, the V gene TRBV11-2; D unresolved. With 3 bases removed from V and 7 bases from J, the gap between germline ends came to 4 bases. The CDR3 is 11 residues long. Germline lookup yields CDR1 SGHAT and CDR2 FQNNGV. This CDR3 is CASSFSNEQFF. The CDR3 coding sequence is TGTGCCAGCAGCTTTTCTAATGAGCAGTTCTTC.

The chain recombines TRBV6-5 with TRBJ1-1; D gene ambiguous. This CDR3 has 16 amino acids. Trimming took 0 bases from V and 0 from J, leaving 11 bases between them. Germline CDR1 and CDR2: MNHEY and SVGAGI. The CDR3 loop is CASSYSGRHLNTEAFF. In DNA form, the CDR3 reads TGTGCCAGCAGTTACTCGGGCCGGCATCTGAACACTGAAGCTTTCTTT.

This clone was detected once. The CDR3 protein is CASSSHDRVGEKLFF. CDR3 DNA sequence: TGTGCCAGCAGTTCGCACGACAGGGTGGGTGAAAAACTGTTTTTT. The rearrangement joins TRBV28 to TRBJ1-4; 7 bases line up with TRBD1. V was clipped by 4 bases and J by 7 bases; unmatched bases: 9. The CDR3 loop spans 15 amino acids. CDR1 and CDR2 from the germline V gene are MDHEN and SYDVKM.

In its sample, this clone was seen a few times. CDR3 protein: CASTRAGGMNTEAFF. CDR3 sequence (DNA): TGTGCCAGCACTCGGGCAGGGGGCATGAACACTGAAGCTTTCTTT. The rearrangement joins TRBV28 to TRBJ1-1; TRBD1 matches 8 bases. V was pared by 7 bases and J by 0 bases, with 7 bases of the junction left unmatched. The length of the CDR3 is 15 residues. CDR1 is MDHEN and CDR2 is SYDVKM in the germline V gene.